The subject of this entry is one T cell receptor beta chain. Replicate PCRs run on sorted subsets employed roughly 190 ng DNA, some 33,000 T cell genomes. Repertoires were generated with immunoSEQ multiplex PCR, while TCRdb's copy carries only in-frame clones and drops some. This sample has roughly 500,000 clones; 90% to 96% occur once, and the top ten carry 0.055% to 0.075%. This sample is part of a study of shared clonotypes between healthy human individuals. The CDR3 consists of 14 residues. V lost 2 bases and J lost 5, with 11 bases in between. Germline V gene sequence: CDR1 SGHRS, CDR2 YFSETQ. The sequenced sample consisted of naive CD4+ T cells sorted from blood. The subset here: CD45RA+ positively selected. The source is a woman in her 30s in good health. The J gene is TRBJ2-1, the V gene TRBV5-1; D ambiguous. The CDR3 bases are TGCGCCAGCAGCTTTGAACCGCAGAACAATGAGCAGTTCTTC. Translating gives CASSFEPQNNEQFF.